There are a few counts of the clone carrying this TCR beta chain. Its antigen is not known. The data are from a study of T-cell memory formation after mild COVID-19. General observations from the study: Day 37-peaking second-wave clones had unconfirmed SARS-CoV-2 specificity. Later expanders leaned toward CD4+, whereas clones contracting from day 15 to 85 were balanced CD4/CD8.

This CDR3 is built from 15 residues. V shed 3 bases and J 1 base; nucleotides not matched to a gene: 7. Germline V CDR1 and CDR2: DFQATT, SNEGSKA (reference sequence). TCRdb re-called the 5' RACE reads through MiXCR, storing one row per CDR3 protein. Among roughly 14,000 distinct CDR3 sequences listed, approximately 20% were seen once. The J gene is TRBJ1-1, the V gene TRBV20-1; TRBD1 matches 8 bases. Sequencing was carried out using PBMCs or a T cell subset sorted from them (not recorded which). The sequence was collected from a man between 18 and 29 years old who had mild COVID-19 (a few samples of this study predate the infection). Cell type and time point are not known. The CDR3 loop reads CSARVPGGRNTEAFF. CDR3 sequence (DNA): TGCAGTGCTAGGGTCCCAGGGGGCCGGAACACTGAAGCTTTCTTT.